The present TCR beta chain was sequenced within a study of blood T cell repertoires in COVID-19. Germline V gene data show CDR1 as KGHSH and CDR2 as LQKENI. With 5 bases removed from V and 4 bases from J, the gap between germline ends came to 11 bases. The CDR3 totals 14 residues. In the original analysis: By means of reference gene primer amplification, nucleated cell counts were estimated. Clones were read by immunoSEQ multiplex PCR, and TCRdb kept only the in-frame ones, dropping some. From that table come the V and J calls and clone size; the DNA was used to work out D and trimming. This table has 310,000 or so clones, around 88% appearing once. Participants were placed into cohorts based on the clinical history they reported.

Input material: PBMCs or T cells enriched from blood (not recorded which). The sequence came from a woman aged 40 to 50 who had recovered from COVID-19. The V gene is TRBV18, the J gene TRBJ1-4, with D possibly being TRBD1 (6 bases). The CDR3 loop reads CASSNGQINEKLFF. CDR3 nucleotide sequence: TGTGCCAGCTCAAACGGACAGATTAATGAAAAACTGTTTTTT.